A single T cell receptor beta chain is shown here with its context. This sample is drawn from a study of technical replicates of blood from four donors. Only in-frame clones appear in the TCRdb table, and some are missing; sequencing was by immunoSEQ multiplex PCR. In the table there are 90,000 to 100,000 clones, nearly 97% of which are singletons. This CDR3 comprises 13 residues. Deletions cut 10 bases from V and 1 base from J, with 14 bases between. The germline V gene encodes CDR1 MNHEY and CDR2 SMNVEV (reference sequence). Sample: T cells isolated from PBMCs. This sequence was found in a human donor in good health. J is TRBJ2-7 and V is TRBV27; perhaps TRBD1 as D (6 bases). The CDR3 reads CATRQDLSYEQYF. In DNA, the CDR3 is TGTGCCACAAGACAGGACTTATCCTACGAGCAGTACTTC.